Below, 15 T cell receptor beta chains from the same sample are listed, as sequenced in a study of PD-1 blockade in classical Hodgkin lymphoma (dated by TCRdb to the early 2020s). What this sample's time point label stands for: cycle 4 day 1 (C4D1), after about 6 weeks of nivolumab. Every trial patient had relapsed following autologous stem cell transplantation, and prior brentuximab vedotin exposure was what differed among cohorts A, B and C. Preparation of the library involved the immunoSEQ multiplex PCR assay. TCRdb obtained this table from immuneACCESS and retained in-frame rearrangements with V and J assigned. These tables miss some clones; where compared with another copy, unresolved V genes account for less than half of the shortfall, and the remainder is unexplained. The sample profile shows under 9,000 clones; roughly 89% of them were found once. Of the sample, about 34% is held by the ten largest clones.

The sequences come from peripheral blood mononuclear cells (PBMCs), collected before the fourth cycle of nivolumab. These receptors were taken from a human donor with classical Hodgkin lymphoma.

The chain is built from TRBV6-5 and TRBJ2-5, with 7 bases matching TRBD1. V lost 0 bases to trimming and J lost 5 bases; unmatched junction nucleotides: 3. The CDR3 sequence is 14 residues long. CDR1 is MNHEY and CDR2 is SVGAGI in the germline V gene. The CDR3: CASSYSEGAETQYF. The CDR3 coding sequence is TGTGCCAGCAGTTACTCCGAGGGGGCCGAGACCCAGTACTTC.

The chain is built from TRBV10-2 and TRBJ2-7; the D gene is possibly TRBD1 (5 bases). This CDR3 region has 12 residues. Trimming pared 5 bases from V and 3 bases from J, leaving 8 bases between. Germline values: CDR1 WSHSY, CDR2 SAAADI. The CDR3 nucleotides are TGCGCCAGCAGTCTAGGGGTCTACGAGCAGTACTTC. It translates to CASSLGVYEQYF.

This chain connects TRBV6-4 to TRBJ1-4; D ambiguous. The CDR3 loop spans 13 amino acids. Trimming pared 6 bases from V and 7 bases from J, leaving 12 bases between. Germline-derived CDR1 and CDR2 are MRHNA and SNTAGT. The CDR3 nucleotides read TGTGCCAGCAGCGCCCGGACGGGTGAAAAACTGTTTTTT. Translated: CASSARTGEKLFF.

This chain uses TRBV4-2 with TRBJ2-7; 7 bases are a match to TRBD2. There are 16 residues in the CDR3. Germline loops: CDR1 LGHNA, CDR2 YNFKEQ. Unmatched junction bases numbered 9, after V lost 1 base and J lost 3 bases. The chain's CDR3 is CASSQGSGGRNYEQYF. The CDR3 bases are TGTGCCAGCAGCCAAGGTTCTGGCGGGAGAAACTACGAGCAGTACTTC.

This clone appeared a few times. DNA for the CDR3: TGTGCCAGCAGGACAACTAGCCGCCCGGAGCAGTTCTTC. Its protein product is CASRTTSRPEQFF. V and J are TRBV7-9 and TRBJ2-1, with a tentative D call TRBD2 (6 bases). V gave up 6 bases and J gave up 10 bases, with 16 bases separating them. Germline CDR1 and CDR2: SEHNR and FQNEAQ (reference sequence). The CDR3 loop spans 13 amino acids.

The chain carries TRBV6-6 and TRBJ2-1; tentatively, D is TRBD2 (5 bases). The CDR3 totals 14 residues. V shed 6 bases and J shed 2 bases, with 11 bases lying between them. Germline V gene lookup returns CDR1 MNHNY and CDR2 SVGAGI (reference sequence). In nucleotides, the CDR3 is TGTGCCAGCAGCATCCGAGGGACCTACAATGAGCAGTTCTTC. Translation gives CASSIRGTYNEQFF.

The chain recombines TRBV5-1 with TRBJ1-1; D remains ambiguous. Trimming stripped 0 bases from V and 4 bases from J, with 16 bases between. The CDR3 contains 16 residues. Looked up from germline, CDR1 is SGHRS and CDR2 is YFSETQ. For the CDR3, the DNA is TGCGCCAGCAGCTTGGGCGGCGGTTTAGGTCGCACTGAAGCTTTCTTT. Amino acids: CASSLGGGLGRTEAFF.

The genes are TRBV5-1 and TRBJ2-5; TRBD1 might be the D (6 bases). Germline loops: CDR1 SGHRS, CDR2 YFSETQ. The CDR3 length is 14 residues. Trimming took off 1 base at V and 3 bases at J, with 10 bases between the two ends. CDR3 residues: CASSLLRTEETQYF. CDR3 coding DNA: TGCGCCAGCAGCTTGCTTCGGACAGAAGAGACCCAGTACTTC.

The CDR3 reads CASSLSARGGPSNEQYF. CDR3 DNA: TGTGCCAGCAGCTTATCCGCCCGGGGGGGCCCCTCTAACGAGCAGTACTTC. The chain couples TRBV13 to TRBJ2-7; 8 bases are shared with TRBD2. CDR1 is PRHDT and CDR2 is FYEKMQ in the germline V gene (reference sequence). After removal of 2 bases from V and 5 bases from J, the junction contained 14 bases not matched to a gene. The CDR3 contains 17 residues.

This clone came up a few times. The J gene is TRBJ2-1, the V gene TRBV7-6; D assignment may be TRBD1 or TRBD2 (5 bases each). Trimming removed 5 bases from V and 3 bases from J, with 14 bases in between. The CDR3 extends over 15 amino acids. Germline CDR1 reads SGHVS; CDR2 reads FNYEAQ. CDR3 protein: CASSRDPGNYNEQFF. The CDR3 bases are TGTGCCAGCAGCCGGGACCCGGGTAACTACAATGAGCAGTTCTTC.

This clone turned up a few times. The V gene is TRBV12-5, the J gene TRBJ2-3; 10 bases map to TRBD1. V was clipped by 11 bases and J by 2 bases; unmatched bases: 4. The length of the CDR3 is 13 residues. In germline, CDR1 is LGHNT, CDR2 FRNRAP. CDR3 in amino acids: CARTGGYTDTQYF. The CDR3 coding sequence is TGTGCTCGGACAGGGGGATACACAGATACGCAGTATTTT.

This clone was found once. The CDR3 DNA reads TGTGCCAGCAGCTTAAATGCGGGAGGATCCTACAATGAGCAGTTCTTC. The encoded protein is CASSLNAGGSYNEQFF. V gene TRBV7-6 combines with J gene TRBJ2-1, with 8 positions matching TRBD2. V was clipped by 2 bases and J by 1 base; unmatched bases: 4. The CDR3 covers 16 residues. Germline CDR1 SGHVS, CDR2 FNYEAQ.

CDR3 in amino acids: CASSSSGSFVYTGELFF. In DNA, the CDR3 is TGTGCCAGCAGTTCGTCCGGCAGTTTTGTTTACACCGGGGAGCTGTTTTTT. The chain has TRBV27 and TRBJ2-2; no clear D gene. The V gene's germline CDR1 is MNHEY and CDR2 SMNVEV (reference sequence). The CDR3 consists of 17 residues. V was shortened by 4 bases and J by 3 bases, with 18 bases between the two germline ends.

The gene calls are TRBV19 and TRBJ2-7; 8 bases are shared with TRBD1. CDR3 length equals 15 residues. V lost 4 bases and J lost 5; bases outside the gene matches: 10. Germline V lookup: CDR1 LNHDA, CDR2 SQIVND (reference sequence). CDR3 residues: CASSTTGGLLDEQYF. In DNA, the CDR3 is TGTGCCAGTAGTACCACAGGGGGATTACTGGACGAGCAGTACTTC.

CDR3 amino acids: CASSYKARNTIYF. The CDR3 DNA follows: TGTGCCAGCAGTTACAAAGCCAGAAACACCATATATTTT. V is TRBV6-5 and J is TRBJ1-3; D gene ambiguous. V lost 2 bases to trimming and J lost 5 bases, with 7 bases between them. Germline V gives CDR1 MNHEY, CDR2 SVGAGI. CDR3 length: 13 residues.